The 10 T cell receptor beta chains in this list originate from one sample, sequenced in a study of shared clonotypes between healthy human individuals. Generated by immunoSEQ multiplex PCR, the TCRdb table keeps only in-frame clones and is missing some. The table includes around 610,000 clones, approximately 96% detected once. CD45RO-negative cells were positively selected for CCR7, leaving out terminally differentiated effector memory CD45RA+ cells. Sequencing was carried out using naive CD8+ T cells sorted from blood. The receptors here all came from a woman in her twenties or thirties in good health.

As concerns this clone: The sample carries other DNA sequences with the same CDR3. This rearrangement joins TRBV28 to TRBJ2-7; weak D call: TRBD2 (5 bases). This CDR3 is 13 amino acids long. V lost 5 bases to trimming and J lost 4 bases, with 12 bases between them. From germline, CDR1 is MDHEN and CDR2 SYDVKM. In nucleotides, the CDR3 is TGTGCCAGCAGTCTCACGGGGAGTTACGAGCAGTACTTC. It yields the protein CASSLTGSYEQYF.

The chain couples TRBV6-1 to TRBJ2-7; TRBD1 agrees at 9 bases. Losses at the gene ends were 2 bases for V and 4 bases for J; bases not matched to a gene: 6. The CDR3 has 15 residues. Germline CDR1 reads MNHNS; CDR2 reads SASEGT. DNA of the CDR3: TGTGCCAGCAGTGAATATACAGGGGGCTGGTACGAGCAGTACTTC. Translation: CASSEYTGGWYEQYF.

The chain links TRBV7-9 to TRBJ2-7; 7 nucleotides match TRBD2. V dropped 9 bases and J dropped 6; count of bases not matched to a gene: 5. Germline V lookup: CDR1 SEHNR, CDR2 FQNEAQ (reference sequence). CDR3 length equals 11 residues. The DNA of the CDR3 is TGTGCCAGTCAGCGGGGAAGCGAGCAGTACTTC. Translation gives CASQRGSEQYF.

This chain joins TRBV4-1 and TRBJ1-2, with D possibly TRBD1 on 6 matching bases. Trimming pared 3 bases from V and 2 bases from J, leaving 22 bases between. In germline, CDR1 is MGHRA, CDR2 YSYEKL. This CDR3 contains 18 residues. The CDR3 DNA sequence: TGCGCCAGCAGCCAGGCCGTCTCTTCCCGGGACATAAACTATGGCTACACCTTC. The encoded protein is CASSQAVSSRDINYGYTF.

The chain recombines TRBV19 with TRBJ2-7, with 9 bases lining up with TRBD2. V was pared by 0 bases and J by 3 bases, with 9 bases of the junction left unmatched. CDR1 is LNHDA and CDR2 is SQIVND in the germline V gene (reference sequence). The CDR3 is 17 amino acids. Written as DNA, the CDR3 is TGTGCCAGTAGTATAGATTCAGCTAGCGGGATGATCTACGAGCAGTACTTC. Translation: CASSIDSASGMIYEQYF.

This chain uses TRBV4-1 with TRBJ2-1; D gene unclear. The CDR3 is 15 amino acids. Germline V lookup: CDR1 MGHRA, CDR2 YSYEKL. V shed 0 bases and J shed 3 bases, with 9 bases lying between them. The CDR3 here is CASSQDPAVYNEQFF. The CDR3 DNA follows: TGCGCCAGCAGCCAAGATCCGGCAGTCTACAATGAGCAGTTCTTC.

The chain links TRBV21-1 to TRBJ1-5; the D call of TRBD1 is as the table states it, not checked on the DNA. TRBV21-1 is annotated as a pseudogene. The CDR3 is 22 residues long. The chain's CDR3 is CASSKVVRKMNLVDRSNQPQHF. The CDR3 bases are TGTGCCAGCAGCAAAGTAGTGCGGAAGATGAATTTAGTGGACAGGAGCAATCAGCCCCAGCATTTT.

This chain links TRBV28 with TRBJ2-5; 8 bases are shared with TRBD2. With V trimmed by 6 bases and J by 2 bases, 14 bases remained unmatched. Germline-derived CDR1 and CDR2 are MDHEN and SYDVKM. This CDR3 has 17 amino acids. The CDR3 nucleotides are TGTGCCAGCAGACCACCCGGGACTAGGGAGGTTCAAGAGACCCAGTACTTC. It is translated as CASRPPGTREVQETQYF.

The V gene is TRBV11-3, the J gene TRBJ2-7; D call uncertain. CDR1 SGHNT and CDR2 YENEEA come from the germline V gene. V was clipped by 1 base and J by 1 base, with 8 bases between them. The CDR3 contains 14 residues. The CDR3 region is CASSLGGGSYEQYF. The CDR3 nucleotides are TGTGCCAGCAGCTTAGGTGGCGGTTCCTACGAGCAGTACTTC.

The chain recombines TRBV14 with TRBJ2-7; 12 nucleotides line up with TRBD2. Germline assignment: CDR1 SGHDN and CDR2 FVKESK. With V trimmed by 0 bases and J by 2 bases, 8 bases remained unmatched. The CDR3 has 18 residues. CDR3 protein: CASSQEILAGGPAYEQYF. The CDR3 bases are TGTGCCAGCAGCCAAGAAATTCTAGCGGGAGGGCCAGCCTACGAGCAGTACTTC.